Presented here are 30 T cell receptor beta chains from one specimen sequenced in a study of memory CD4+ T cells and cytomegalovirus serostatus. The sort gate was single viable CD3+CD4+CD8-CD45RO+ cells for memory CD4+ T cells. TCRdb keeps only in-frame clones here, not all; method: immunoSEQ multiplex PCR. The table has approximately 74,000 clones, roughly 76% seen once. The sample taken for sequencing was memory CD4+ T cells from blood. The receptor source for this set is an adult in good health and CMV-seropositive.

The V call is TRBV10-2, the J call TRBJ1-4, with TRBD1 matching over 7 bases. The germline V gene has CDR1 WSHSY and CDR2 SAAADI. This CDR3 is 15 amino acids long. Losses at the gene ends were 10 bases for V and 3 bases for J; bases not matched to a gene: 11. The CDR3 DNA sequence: TGCGCCACCTCCCGCTCTCAGGGGGCTAATGAAAAACTGTTTTTT. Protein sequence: CATSRSQGANEKLFF.

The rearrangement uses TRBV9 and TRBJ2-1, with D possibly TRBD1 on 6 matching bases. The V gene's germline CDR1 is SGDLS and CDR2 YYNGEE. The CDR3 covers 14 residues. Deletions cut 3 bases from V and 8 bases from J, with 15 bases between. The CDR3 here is CASSGGHSRDEQFF. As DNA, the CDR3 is TGTGCCAGCAGCGGGGGACATTCGAGGGATGAGCAGTTCTTC.

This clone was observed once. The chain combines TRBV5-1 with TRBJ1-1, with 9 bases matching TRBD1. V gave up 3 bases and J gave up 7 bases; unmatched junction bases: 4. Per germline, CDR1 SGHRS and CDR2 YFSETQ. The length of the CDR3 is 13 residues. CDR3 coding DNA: TGCGCCAGCAGCTCGGACAGGGGATTTGAAGCTTTCTTT. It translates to CASSSDRGFEAFF.

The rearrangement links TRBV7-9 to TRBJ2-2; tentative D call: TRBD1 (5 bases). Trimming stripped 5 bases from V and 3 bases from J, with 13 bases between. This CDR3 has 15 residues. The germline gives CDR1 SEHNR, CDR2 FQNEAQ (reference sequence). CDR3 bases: TGTGCCAGCAGCCCAGGGAAATACGACACCGGGGAGCTGTTTTTT. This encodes CASSPGKYDTGELFF.

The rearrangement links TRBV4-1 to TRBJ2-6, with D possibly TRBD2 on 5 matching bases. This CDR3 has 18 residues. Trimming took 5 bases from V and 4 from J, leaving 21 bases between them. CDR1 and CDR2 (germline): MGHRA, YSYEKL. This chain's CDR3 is CASSRGLRLEAGANVLTF. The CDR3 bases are TGCGCCAGCAGCAGAGGGTTGAGGCTCGAAGCCGGGGCCAACGTCCTGACTTTC.

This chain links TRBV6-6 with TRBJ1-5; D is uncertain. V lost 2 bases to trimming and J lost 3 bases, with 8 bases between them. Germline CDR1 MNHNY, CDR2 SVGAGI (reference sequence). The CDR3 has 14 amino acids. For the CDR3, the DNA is TGTGCCAGCAGTTACGGAGGATCCAATCAGCCCCAGCATTTT. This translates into CASSYGGSNQPQHF.

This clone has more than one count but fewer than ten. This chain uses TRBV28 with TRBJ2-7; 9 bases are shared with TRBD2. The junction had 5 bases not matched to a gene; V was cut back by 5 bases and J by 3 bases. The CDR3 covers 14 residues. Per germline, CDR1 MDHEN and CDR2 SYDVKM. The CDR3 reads CASSLIAGVYEQYF. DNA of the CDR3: TGTGCCAGCAGTCTCATAGCGGGAGTCTACGAGCAGTACTTC.

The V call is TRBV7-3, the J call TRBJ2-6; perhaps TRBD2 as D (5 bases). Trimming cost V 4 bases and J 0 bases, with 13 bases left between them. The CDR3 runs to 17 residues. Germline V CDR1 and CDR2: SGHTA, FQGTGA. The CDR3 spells CASSSPDGGSGANVLTF. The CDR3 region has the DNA TGTGCCAGCAGCTCGCCCGACGGAGGCTCTGGGGCCAACGTCCTGACTTTC. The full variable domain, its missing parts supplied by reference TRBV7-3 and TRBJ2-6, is GAGVSQTPSNKVTEKGKYVELRCDPISGHTALYWYRQSLGQGPEFLIYFQGTGAADDSGLPNDRFFAVRPEGSVSTLKIQRTERGDSAVYLCASSSPDGGSGANVLTFGAGSRLTVL.

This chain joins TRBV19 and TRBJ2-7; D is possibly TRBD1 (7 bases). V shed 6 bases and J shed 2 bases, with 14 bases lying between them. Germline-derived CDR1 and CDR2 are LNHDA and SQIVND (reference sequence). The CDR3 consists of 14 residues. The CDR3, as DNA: TGTGCCAGTAGGAGCGACAGGGAGGCCTACGAGCAGTACTTC. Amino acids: CASRSDREAYEQYF.

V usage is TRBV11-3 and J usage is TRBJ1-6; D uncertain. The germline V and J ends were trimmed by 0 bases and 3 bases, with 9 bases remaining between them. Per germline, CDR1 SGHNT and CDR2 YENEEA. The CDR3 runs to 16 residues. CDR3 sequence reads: CASSLEVGLYNSPLHF. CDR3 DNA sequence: TGTGCCAGCAGCTTAGAGGTAGGTCTCTATAATTCACCCCTCCACTTT.

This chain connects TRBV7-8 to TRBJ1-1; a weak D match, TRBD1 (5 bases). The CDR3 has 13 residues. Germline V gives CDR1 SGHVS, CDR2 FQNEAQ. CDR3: CASRGSLNTEAFF. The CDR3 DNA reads TGTGCTTCGCGGGGCAGCCTAAACACTGAAGCTTTCTTT.

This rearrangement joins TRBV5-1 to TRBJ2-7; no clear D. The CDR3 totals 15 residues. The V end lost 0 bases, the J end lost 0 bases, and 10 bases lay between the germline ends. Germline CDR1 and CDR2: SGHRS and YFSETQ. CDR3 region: CASSLGGRSSYEQYF. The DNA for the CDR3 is TGCGCCAGCAGCTTGGGGGGTCGATCCTCCTACGAGCAGTACTTC. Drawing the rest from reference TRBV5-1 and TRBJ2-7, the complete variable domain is KAGVTQTPRYLIKTRGQQVTLSCSPISGHRSVSWYQQTPGQGLQFLFEYFSETQRNKGNFPGRFSGRQFSNSRSEMNVSTLELGDSALYLCASSLGGRSSYEQYFGPGTRLTVT.

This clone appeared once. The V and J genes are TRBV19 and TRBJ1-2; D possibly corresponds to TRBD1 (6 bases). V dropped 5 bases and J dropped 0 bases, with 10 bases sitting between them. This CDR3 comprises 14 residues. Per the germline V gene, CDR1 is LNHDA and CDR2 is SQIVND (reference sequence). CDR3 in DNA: TGTGCCAGTAGTTACAGGGCCACTAACTATGGCTACACCTTC. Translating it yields CASSYRATNYGYTF.

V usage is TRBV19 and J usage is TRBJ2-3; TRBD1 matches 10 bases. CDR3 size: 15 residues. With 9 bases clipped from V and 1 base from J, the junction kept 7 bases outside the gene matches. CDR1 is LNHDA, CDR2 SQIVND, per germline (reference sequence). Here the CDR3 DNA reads TGTGCCAGCCGGGACAGGGGTAGGGGCACAGATACGCAGTATTTT. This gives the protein CASRDRGRGTDTQYF.

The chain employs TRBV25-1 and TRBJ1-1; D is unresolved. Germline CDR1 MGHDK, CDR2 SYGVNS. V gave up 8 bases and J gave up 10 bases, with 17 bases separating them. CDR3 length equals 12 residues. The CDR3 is CASSDGGEGAFF. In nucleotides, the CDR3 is TGTGCCAGCTCTGACGGTGGGGAGGGAGCTTTCTTT.

For the CDR3, the DNA is TGTGCCAGCAGTTTATGGCAGGGGGCATATAATTCACCCCTCCACTTT. Amino acids: CASSLWQGAYNSPLHF. The rearrangement joins TRBV28 to TRBJ1-6; TRBD1 agrees at 8 bases. The J segment lost 4 bases and the V segment lost 0 bases, leaving 2 bases of the junction unmatched. The CDR3 covers 16 residues. Germline CDR1 and CDR2: MDHEN and SYDVKM.

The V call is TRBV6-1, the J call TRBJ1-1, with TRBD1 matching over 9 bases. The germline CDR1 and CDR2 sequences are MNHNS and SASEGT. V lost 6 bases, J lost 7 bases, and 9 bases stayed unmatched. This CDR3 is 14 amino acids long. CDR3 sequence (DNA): TGTGCCAGCAGAACACAGGGGGCTCAAGGTGAAGCTTTCTTT. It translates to CASRTQGAQGEAFF.

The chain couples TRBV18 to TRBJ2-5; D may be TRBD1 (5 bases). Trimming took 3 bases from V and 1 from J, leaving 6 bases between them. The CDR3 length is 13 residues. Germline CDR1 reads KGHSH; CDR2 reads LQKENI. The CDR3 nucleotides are TGTGCCAGCTCACCTGACAGCCAAGAGACCCAGTACTTC. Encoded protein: CASSPDSQETQYF.

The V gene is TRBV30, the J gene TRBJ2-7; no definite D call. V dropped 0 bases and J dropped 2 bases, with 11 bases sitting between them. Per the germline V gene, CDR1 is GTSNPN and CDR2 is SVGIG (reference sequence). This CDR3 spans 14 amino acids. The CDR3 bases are TGTGCCTGGAGTGTAGGTGGAAAGCCCTACGAGCAGTACTTC. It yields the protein CAWSVGGKPYEQYF. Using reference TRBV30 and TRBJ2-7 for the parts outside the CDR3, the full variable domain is SQTIHQWPATLVQPVGSPLSLECTVEGTSNPNLYWYRQAAGRGLQLLFYSVGIGQISSEVPQNLSASRPQDRQFILSSKKLLLSDSGFYLCAWSVGGKPYEQYFGPGTRLTVT.

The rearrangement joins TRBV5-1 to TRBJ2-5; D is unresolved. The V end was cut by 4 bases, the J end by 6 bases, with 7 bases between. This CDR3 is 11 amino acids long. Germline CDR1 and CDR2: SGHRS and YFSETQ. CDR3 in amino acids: CASSLEKTQYF. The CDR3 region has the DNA TGCGCCAGCAGCCTCGAGAAGACCCAGTACTTC.

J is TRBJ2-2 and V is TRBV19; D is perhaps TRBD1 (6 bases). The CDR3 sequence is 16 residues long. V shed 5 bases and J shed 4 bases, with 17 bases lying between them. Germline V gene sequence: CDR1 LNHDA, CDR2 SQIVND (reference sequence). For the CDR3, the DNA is TGTGCCAGTAGTTTTACCTCGGGACACCCCACCGGGGAGCTGTTTTTT. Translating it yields CASSFTSGHPTGELFF.

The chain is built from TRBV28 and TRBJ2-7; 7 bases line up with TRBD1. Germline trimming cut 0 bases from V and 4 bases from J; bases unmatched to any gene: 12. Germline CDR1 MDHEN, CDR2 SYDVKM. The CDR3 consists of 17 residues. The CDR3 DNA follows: TGTGCCAGCAGTTTATGGGCCACGACAGGGCAGGCTTACGAGCAGTACTTC. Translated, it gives CASSLWATTGQAYEQYF.

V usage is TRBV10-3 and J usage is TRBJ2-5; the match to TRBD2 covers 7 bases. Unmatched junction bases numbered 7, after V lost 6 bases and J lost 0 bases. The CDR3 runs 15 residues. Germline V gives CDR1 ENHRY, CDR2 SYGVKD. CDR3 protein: CAIRDQLAYQETQYF. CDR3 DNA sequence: TGTGCCATCAGGGACCAACTAGCGTACCAAGAGACCCAGTACTTC.

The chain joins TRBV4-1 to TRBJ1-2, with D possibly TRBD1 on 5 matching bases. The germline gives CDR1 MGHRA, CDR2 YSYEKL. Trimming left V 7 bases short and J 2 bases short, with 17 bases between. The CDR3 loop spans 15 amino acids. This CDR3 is CASNSDWGGNYGYTF. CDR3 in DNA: TGCGCCAGCAACTCGGACTGGGGGGGGAACTATGGCTACACCTTC.

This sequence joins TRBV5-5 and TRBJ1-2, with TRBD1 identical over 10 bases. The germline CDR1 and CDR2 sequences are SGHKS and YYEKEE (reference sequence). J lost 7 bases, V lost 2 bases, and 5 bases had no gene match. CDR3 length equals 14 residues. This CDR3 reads CASSFDRGLGGYTF. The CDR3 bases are TGTGCCAGCAGCTTCGACAGGGGGCTGGGTGGCTACACCTTC.

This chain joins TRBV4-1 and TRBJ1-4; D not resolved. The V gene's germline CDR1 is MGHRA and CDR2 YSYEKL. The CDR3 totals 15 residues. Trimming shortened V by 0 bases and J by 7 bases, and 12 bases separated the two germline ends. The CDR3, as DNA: TGCGCCAGCAGCCAAGATATCACCCTACTTGAAAAACTGTTTTTT. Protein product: CASSQDITLLEKLFF.

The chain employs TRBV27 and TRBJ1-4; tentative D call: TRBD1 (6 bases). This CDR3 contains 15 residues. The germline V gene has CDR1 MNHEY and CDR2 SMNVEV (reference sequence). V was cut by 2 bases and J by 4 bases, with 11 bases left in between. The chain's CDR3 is CASSLLGDINEKLFF. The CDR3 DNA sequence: TGTGCCAGCAGTTTACTCGGGGACATTAATGAAAAACTGTTTTTT.

The DNA for the CDR3 is TGTGCCAGCAGTGAAGTGATAACAGGGATCTATGGCTACACCTTC. It encodes CASSEVITGIYGYTF. The rearrangement links TRBV6-1 to TRBJ1-2; D perhaps matches TRBD1 (6 bases). The CDR3 has 15 amino acids. Per the germline V gene, CDR1 is MNHNS and CDR2 is SASEGT. Deletions cut 1 base from V and 4 bases from J, with 13 bases between.

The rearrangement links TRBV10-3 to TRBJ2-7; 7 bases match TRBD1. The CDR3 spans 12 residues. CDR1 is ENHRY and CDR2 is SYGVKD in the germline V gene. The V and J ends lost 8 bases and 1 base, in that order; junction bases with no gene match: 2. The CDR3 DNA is TGTGCCATCCGGGGACAGTCCTACGAGCAGTACTTC. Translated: CAIRGQSYEQYF.

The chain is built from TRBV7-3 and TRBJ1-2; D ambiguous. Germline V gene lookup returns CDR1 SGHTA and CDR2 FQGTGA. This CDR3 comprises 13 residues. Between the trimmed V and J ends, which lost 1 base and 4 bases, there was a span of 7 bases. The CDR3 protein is CASSLRSTYGYTF. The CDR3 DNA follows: TGTGCCAGCAGCTTAAGGTCGACCTATGGCTACACCTTC.